A selection of T cell receptor beta chains follows, all from one sample in a study of blood T cell repertoires in COVID-19. The protocol was immunoSEQ multiplex PCR, while the TCRdb copy is restricted to in-frame clones and leaves out a portion. The sample comprises 240,000 or so clones, around 89% of which are singletons, and 8.8% rests with the top ten. The specimen sequenced was PBMCs or T cells enriched from blood (not recorded which). The receptors originated from a man aged 35 to 55 who had recovered from COVID-19. The CDR3 runs from the conserved cysteine through the conserved F or W. The D gene is left open where the match is weak. Some rows mark clone size as missing; the rest say once, few, many or name a class of expanded clone.

>TRBJ1-2|TRBV27|-|-
TGTGCCAGCAGATCGTCGGGGCCTGGGGGGTATGGCTACACCTTC
CASRSSGPGGYGYTF
>TRBJ1-3|TRBV7-9|-|-
TGTGCCAGCAACCGGGGGGACTCTGGAAACACCATATATTTT
CASNRGDSGNTIYF
>TRBJ2-5|TRBV29-1|-|few
TGCAGCGCCGCCCCCATGGAGGGGGCAGGGGAGACCCAGTACTTC
CSAAPMEGAGETQYF
>TRBJ2-7|TRBV6-5|-|-
TGTGCCAGCAGACTCGGTACAGGGACCTCCTACGAGCAGTACTTC
CASRLGTGTSYEQYF
>TRBJ1-4|TRBV5-5|-|-
TGTGCCAGCAGCTTGTCAGGGGTGGAAGAAAAACTGTTTTTT
CASSLSGVEEKLFF
>TRBJ1-2|TRBV19|TRBD1|-
TGTGCCACCGCGGACAGGGGGCAAGGTGGCTACACCTTC
CATADRGQGGYTF
>TRBJ2-7|TRBV7-8|TRBD2|-
TGTGCCAGCAGCAGACTAGCGCCGCTAGCCTACGAGCAGTACTTC
CASSRLAPLAYEQYF
>TRBJ1-4|TRBV18|TRBD1|-
TGTGCCAGCTCATTACCGGGACAGGGCGGTGAAAAACTGTTTTTT
CASSLPGQGGEKLFF
>TRBJ2-2|TRBV6-2/TRBV6-3|TRBD2|-
TGTGCCAGCAGCCTAGAGGCGGGGGGCTTTTCGAACACCGGGGAGCTGTTTTTT
CASSLEAGGFSNTGELFF
>TRBJ1-2|TRBV5-1|TRBD1|-
TGCGCCAGCAGCCATGGGACAGCCCGAGCTAACTATGGCTACACCTTC
CASSHGTARANYGYTF
>TRBJ1-1|TRBV18|-|-
TGTGCCAGCTCACCACCGTGGGGCCCTGAAGCTTTCTTT
CASSPPWGPEAFF